The 32 T cell receptor beta chains below all came from one sample that was sequenced in a study of T-cell reconstitution after alpha-beta-depleted transplantation in children. Library preparation (for TCRbeta) was performed with unique molecular identifiers. TCRdb re-called the PCR reads through MiXCR, storing one row per CDR3 protein. The sample gives some 350,000 distinct CDR3 sequences, 16% of which show up once; 35% to 50% is in the top ten. Sequenced here: PBMCs, mostly from graft donor cells, sampled 360 days after TCRalphabeta/CD19-depleted stem cell transplant. Every receptor here comes from a male patient between 2 and 9 years old who had a stem cell transplant for acute lymphoblastic leukemia, so the T cells may come from the graft donor.

This clonotype was counted at least ten times. The genes are TRBV6-5 and TRBJ2-1, with D possibly being TRBD1 (6 bases). The V end was cut by 2 bases, the J end by 5 bases, with 10 bases between. Germline loops: CDR1 MNHEY, CDR2 SVGAGI. The CDR3 is made up of 14 amino acids. In nucleotides, the CDR3 is TGTGCCAGCAGTTACAGGGACAACAACAATGAGCAGTTCTTC. It is translated as CASSYRDNNNEQFF.

This clonotype has just a few counts. This chain uses TRBV29-1 with TRBJ2-1, with D perhaps given as TRBD1 or TRBD2 (5 bases each). V was cut by 2 bases and J by 0 bases, with 20 bases left in between. CDR1 SQVTM and CDR2 ANQGSEA come from the germline V gene. The CDR3 extends over 18 amino acids. CDR3 bases: TGCAGCGTTGAACTTTGGGGCAAATCGGGGAGCTCCTACAATGAGCAGTTCTTC. This sequence encodes CSVELWGKSGSSYNEQFF.

This chain uses TRBV4-3 with TRBJ1-6, with TRBD1 matching over 7 bases. The V gene's germline CDR1 is LGHNA and CDR2 YSLEER. The V and J ends lost 1 base and 7 bases, in that order; junction bases with no gene match: 4. The CDR3 consists of 15 residues. In nucleotides, the CDR3 is TGCGCCAGCAGCCAAGGACAGGGTACGAATTCACCCCTCCACTTT. Translation gives CASSQGQGTNSPLHF.

This clonotype was counted between two and nine times. This chain uses TRBV3-1 with TRBJ2-7; 7 bases align to TRBD2. The germline V gene has CDR1 LGHDT and CDR2 YNNKEL (reference sequence). The CDR3 has 14 amino acids. V trimming: 1 base; J trimming: 4 bases; junction bases outside the gene matches: 4. The CDR3 reads CASSQGTRPYEQYF. The CDR3 nucleotides are TGTGCCAGCAGCCAAGGGACTAGGCCTTACGAGCAGTACTTC.

This clonotype showed up many times. The J gene is TRBJ2-1, the V gene TRBV29-1; D not certain. Germline CDR1 and CDR2: SQVTM and ANQGSEA. CDR3 size: 11 residues. V was trimmed by 1 base and J by 9 bases, leaving 7 bases between them. The CDR3 here is CSVEVRGEQFF. CDR3 nucleotide sequence: TGCAGCGTTGAAGTTAGAGGTGAGCAGTTCTTC.

This clonotype appeared many times. The chain uses TRBV29-1 and TRBJ2-3; 13 bases agree with TRBD2. The V segment lost 3 bases and the J segment 3 bases; nucleotides outside the gene matches: 3. The CDR3 extends over 15 amino acids. Germline V gene lookup returns CDR1 SQVTM and CDR2 ANQGSEA. CDR3 sequence reads: CSVERTSGRTDTQYF. The DNA of the CDR3 is TGCAGCGTTGAGAGGACTAGCGGGAGAACAGATACGCAGTATTTT.

The rearrangement uses TRBV5-1 and TRBJ2-2; the D gene could be TRBD1 or TRBD2 (5 bases each). CDR1 SGHRS and CDR2 YFSETQ come from the germline V gene. V was clipped by 4 bases and J by 4 bases, with 14 bases between them. This CDR3 has 15 residues. CDR3 in amino acids: CASSPVEGFTGELFF. The CDR3 DNA reads as TGCGCCAGCAGCCCGGTAGAGGGGTTCACCGGGGAGCTGTTTTTT.

This clonotype was detected only a few times. The chain uses TRBV6-4 and TRBJ2-1, with 10 bases fitting TRBD2. V lost 5 bases, J lost 9 bases, and 7 bases stayed unmatched. CDR3 length equals 14 residues. Looked up from germline, CDR1 is MRHNA and CDR2 is SNTAGT. The DNA for the CDR3 is TGTGCCAGCAGTTTGGCTAGCGGGAGTGGTGAGCAGTTCTTC. Protein: CASSLASGSGEQFF.

This clonotype has more than one count but fewer than ten. The J gene is TRBJ2-7, the V gene TRBV15; D ambiguous. Trimming pared 1 base from V and 4 bases from J, leaving 14 bases between. Germline V CDR1 and CDR2: LNHNV, YYDKDF (reference sequence). This CDR3 spans 15 amino acids. The CDR3 DNA follows: TGTGCCACCAGCAGAGCCGCGGCCCCGGAGTACGAGCAGTACTTC. Protein product: CATSRAAAPEYEQYF.

This sequence joins TRBV28 and TRBJ2-7; D is tentatively TRBD1 or TRBD2 (5 bases each). The germline V gene encodes CDR1 MDHEN and CDR2 SYDVKM. There are 19 residues in the CDR3. V was cut by 8 bases and J by 2 bases, with 31 bases left in between. CDR3 in amino acids: CASPLLGQGDGLLTYEQYF. The CDR3 DNA sequence: TGTGCCAGCCCCCTACTAGGCCAGGGTGACGGACTTCTTACCTACGAGCAGTACTTC.

This clonotype showed up many times. This rearrangement joins TRBV20-1 to TRBJ2-7; D is tentatively TRBD1 or TRBD2 (5 bases each). Germline V gene lookup returns CDR1 DFQATT and CDR2 SNEGSKA (reference sequence). V lost 5 bases to trimming and J lost 1 base, with 12 bases between them. This CDR3 region has 13 residues. The CDR3 region is CSAVEGPSYEQYF. CDR3 in DNA: TGCAGTGCTGTTGAGGGGCCTTCCTACGAGCAGTACTTC.

The sample holds many counts of this clonotype. The genes are TRBV28 and TRBJ2-1; TRBD2 agrees at 9 bases. There are 16 residues in the CDR3. Germline-derived CDR1 and CDR2 are MDHEN and SYDVKM. Germline trimming cut 5 bases from V and 5 bases from J; bases unmatched to any gene: 10. The CDR3 sequence: CASSPLAGDLDNEQFF. The CDR3 DNA is TGTGCCAGCAGTCCCTTAGCGGGAGATCTCGACAATGAGCAGTTCTTC.

The rearrangement joins TRBV20-1 to TRBJ2-1; 13 positions match TRBD2. The CDR3 is 16 residues long. V was pared by 1 base and J by 0 bases, with 0 bases of the junction left unmatched. CDR1 is DFQATT and CDR2 is SNEGSKA in the germline V gene (reference sequence). The CDR3 coding sequence is TGCAGTGCTAGAGGGACTAGCGGGAGCTCCTACAATGAGCAGTTCTTC. Translation gives CSARGTSGSSYNEQFF.

The chain has TRBV28 and TRBJ2-7; tentatively, D is TRBD1 or TRBD2 (5 bases each). This CDR3 has 14 amino acids. Between the trimmed V and J ends, which lost 4 bases and 2 bases, there was a span of 12 bases. CDR1 is MDHEN and CDR2 is SYDVKM in the germline V gene. CDR3 coding DNA: TGTGCCAGCAGTTACCGGGGCAGGGCCTACGAGCAGTACTTC. It codes for CASSYRGRAYEQYF. The complete variable domain, with remaining parts taken from reference TRBV28 and TRBJ2-7, reads DVKVTQSSRYLVKRTGEKVFLECVQDMDHENMFWYRQDPGLGLRLIYFSYDVKMKEKGDIPEGYSVSREKKERFSLILESASTNQTSMYLCASSYRGRAYEQYFGPGTRLTVT.

This clonotype was detected ten times or more. This chain joins TRBV4-3 and TRBJ2-1; D ambiguous. From germline, CDR1 is LGHNA and CDR2 YSLEER. V was cut by 3 bases and J by 3 bases, with 9 bases left in between. The CDR3 length is 14 residues. The CDR3: CASSQDRYYNEQFF. In DNA form, the CDR3 reads TGCGCCAGCAGCCAGGACCGCTACTACAATGAGCAGTTCTTC.

The chain recombines TRBV4-3 with TRBJ2-6; D unresolved. With 0 bases removed from V and 0 bases from J, the gap between germline ends came to 9 bases. Germline V CDR1 and CDR2: LGHNA, YSLEER. The CDR3 totals 17 residues. The chain's CDR3 is CASSQDRARSGANVLTF. The CDR3 nucleotides read TGCGCCAGCAGCCAAGATCGGGCTCGCTCTGGGGCCAACGTCCTGACTTTC.

This clonotype was observed at least ten times. This chain links TRBV10-3 with TRBJ2-7, with D maybe TRBD1 (6 bases). The V gene's germline CDR1 is ENHRY and CDR2 SYGVKD. Between the trimmed V and J ends, which lost 5 bases and 6 bases, there was a span of 11 bases. CDR3 length: 12 residues. The CDR3 loop reads CAISSRGGEQYF. The CDR3 DNA reads TGTGCCATCAGTAGCCGAGGGGGCGAGCAGTACTTC.

The chain combines TRBV5-5 with TRBJ2-7; 13 nucleotides align to TRBD2. The junction had 7 bases not matched to a gene; V was cut back by 4 bases and J by 3 bases. This CDR3 comprises 16 residues. Germline CDR1 and CDR2: SGHKS and YYEKEE (reference sequence). The CDR3 here is CASSQTSGRAIYEQYF. The CDR3 coding sequence is TGTGCCAGCAGCCAAACTAGCGGGAGGGCCATCTACGAGCAGTACTTC.

This clonotype appeared many times. The chain combines TRBV20-1 with TRBJ2-3; 10 bases match TRBD1. CDR1 DFQATT and CDR2 SNEGSKA come from the germline V gene (reference sequence). Trimming at V came to 6 bases and at J to 4 bases, leaving 16 bases not matched to a gene. CDR3 size: 17 residues. CDR3 sequence: CSAGGISGDRGPDTQYF. Here the CDR3 DNA reads TGCAGTGCCGGCGGGATTTCCGGGGACAGGGGCCCAGATACGCAGTATTTT.

This clonotype was observed a few times. The chain couples TRBV24-1 to TRBJ2-5; TRBD1 aligns across 9 bases. With V trimmed by 3 bases and J by 2 bases, 9 bases remained unmatched. The CDR3 length is 17 residues. Germline V gene data show CDR1 as KGHDR and CDR2 as SFDVKD. The DNA for the CDR3 is TGTGCCACCAGTGATCCCGGACAGGGGAGACCACAAGAGACCCAGTACTTC. It codes for CATSDPGQGRPQETQYF.

This clonotype was detected many times. V gene TRBV18 combines with J gene TRBJ1-2; D not resolved. The V gene lost 3 bases and the J gene lost 3 bases, with 14 bases spanning the gap. The CDR3 has 15 amino acids. Looked up from germline, CDR1 is KGHSH and CDR2 is LQKENI. The CDR3: CASSPLRTPYYGYTF. CDR3 bases: TGTGCCAGCTCACCCCTACGGACCCCCTACTATGGCTACACCTTC.

The rearrangement uses TRBV12-3 or TRBV12-4 and TRBJ2-5, with 7 bases fitting TRBD2. V lost 4 bases to trimming and J lost 3 bases; unmatched junction nucleotides: 2. CDR3 length: 13 residues. CDR3 nucleotides: TGTGCCAGCAGTTACGGGAGGAAAGAGACCCAGTACTTC. It specifies CASSYGRKETQYF.

This clonotype was seen a few times. The J gene is TRBJ2-7, the V gene TRBV6-5, with D possibly matching TRBD2 (5 bases). The V and J ends lost 2 bases and 2 bases respectively, with 10 bases between them. The CDR3 has 14 residues. The germline gives CDR1 MNHEY, CDR2 SVGAGI. As DNA, the CDR3 is TGTGCCAGCAGTTACGAGGGCCCTACCTACGAGCAGTACTTC. This gives the protein CASSYEGPTYEQYF.

The chain employs TRBV6-1 and TRBJ2-7, with D unclear. With 7 bases removed from V and 3 bases from J, the gap between germline ends came to 16 bases. CDR1 is MNHNS, CDR2 SASEGT, per germline. The CDR3 spans 14 residues. The CDR3 spells CASIGRQRRYEQYF. DNA of the CDR3: TGTGCCAGCATCGGAAGGCAGCGCCGCTACGAGCAGTACTTC.

The sample holds a few counts of this clonotype. CDR3 loop: CASSSRGLAGETQYF. The CDR3, as DNA: TGTGCCAGCAGTTCCCGGGGACTAGCCGGGGAGACCCAGTACTTC. The gene calls are TRBV28 and TRBJ2-5; 9 positions match TRBD2. Germline loops: CDR1 MDHEN, CDR2 SYDVKM. V dropped 4 bases and J dropped 5; count of bases not matched to a gene: 8. The CDR3 spans 15 residues.

This clonotype showed up many times. The rearrangement links TRBV12-3 or TRBV12-4 to TRBJ2-3; 9 bases agree with TRBD2. V shed 5 bases, J shed 10 bases, and the junction held 4 bases outside the gene matches. This CDR3 contains 12 residues. CDR3 amino acids: CASSPGLAAQYF. CDR3 DNA: TGTGCCAGCAGTCCGGGACTAGCAGCGCAGTATTTT.

This clonotype appeared a few times. This sequence joins TRBV3-1 and TRBJ1-5; D uncertain. V was trimmed by 3 bases and J by 0 bases, leaving 6 bases between them. The V gene's germline CDR1 is LGHDT and CDR2 YNNKEL (reference sequence). This CDR3 is 14 amino acids long. For the CDR3, the DNA is TGTGCCAGCAGCCATTCAGGTAGCAATCAGCCCCAGCATTTT. Translated: CASSHSGSNQPQHF.

This chain links TRBV20-1 with TRBJ1-2; 7 bases match TRBD1. Germline CDR1 reads DFQATT; CDR2 reads SNEGSKA (reference sequence). Trimming removed 6 bases from V and 4 bases from J; junction bases left unmatched: 5. The CDR3 runs 12 residues. The CDR3 region has the DNA TGCAGTGCGCCGACAGGGACCTATGGCTACACCTTC. This gives the protein CSAPTGTYGYTF.

This clonotype has more than one count but fewer than ten. CDR3 sequence reads: CASSLPRPGREVQPQHF. The DNA for the CDR3 is TGTGCCAGCAGCCTCCCTCGACCGGGCAGGGAGGTTCAGCCCCAGCATTTT. The rearrangement links TRBV7-9 to TRBJ1-5, with D possibly matching TRBD1 (5 bases). Deletions cut 5 bases from V and 6 bases from J, with 23 bases between. Germline lookup yields CDR1 SEHNR and CDR2 FQNEAQ (reference sequence). The CDR3 extends over 17 amino acids. Full variable domain (outside the CDR3, taken from reference TRBV7-9 and TRBJ1-5): DTGVSQNPRHKITKRGQNVTFRCDPISEHNRLYWYRQTLGQGPEFLTYFQNEAQLEKSRLLSDRFSAERPKGSFSTLEIQRTEQGDSAMYLCASSLPRPGREVQPQHFGDGTRLSIL.

In its sample, this clonotype was seen a few times. The chain couples TRBV7-2 to TRBJ2-1; 10 bases map to TRBD2. V lost 0 bases and J lost 1; bases outside the gene matches: 9. Germline V gene lookup returns CDR1 SGHTA and CDR2 FQGNSA. The CDR3 sequence is 19 residues long. CDR3 DNA sequence: TGTGCCAGCAGCTTAGCTGGCAGCGGGAGGGGGGTTTCCTACAATGAGCAGTTCTTC. Translation gives CASSLAGSGRGVSYNEQFF. The entire variable domain, with the rest obtained from reference TRBV7-2 and TRBJ2-1, is as follows: GAGVSQSPSNKVTEKGKDVELRCDPISGHTALYWYRQSLGQGLEFLIYFQGNSAPDKSGLPSDRFSAERTGGSVSTLTIQRTQQEDSAVYLCASSLAGSGRGVSYNEQFFGPGTRLTVL.

The V and J genes are TRBV10-3 and TRBJ2-1, with 11 nucleotides matching TRBD2. The CDR3 is 14 amino acids. Trimming cost V 10 bases and J 3 bases; bases outside gene matches: 5. Germline CDR1 is ENHRY and CDR2 is SYGVKD. CDR3 DNA sequence: TGTGCCACCCACGGACTAGCGGGCTACAATGAGCAGTTCTTC. Residues: CATHGLAGYNEQFF.

This clonotype has more than one count but fewer than ten. CDR3 loop: CASSVSDRGYGYTF. CDR3 sequence (DNA): TGTGCCAGCAGCGTCTCCGACAGGGGATATGGCTACACCTTC. The J gene is TRBJ1-2, the V gene TRBV9; 8 bases map to TRBD1. This CDR3 is built from 14 residues. Germline assignment: CDR1 SGDLS and CDR2 YYNGEE. V lost 2 bases, J lost 5 bases, and 5 bases stayed unmatched.